The sequence of this TCR beta chain was determined in a study of shared clonotypes between healthy human individuals (dated by TCRdb to the early 2020s). Looking at the study overall: A couple of women and a few men aged 18 to 49 years were included in the cohort. For each donor, three plates each were used for CD4 naive and CD4 memory, two plates were used for CD8 naive, and one plate was used for CD8 memory. Leukapheresis yielded between about 0.94 and 9 billion PBMCs per donor. The study deeply sequenced blood TCR repertoires of about 5 healthy adults to estimate repertoire size and the extent of clonotype sharing between individuals. To increase sequencing depth and limit assay-specific biases, different laboratories used diverse techniques to prepare libraries and sequence TCR repertoires.

Findings and caveats that apply to the study as a whole: Estimated clonotype richness was generally larger for naive than for memory subsets. Pairwise subsampling indicated that sequencing depth was expected to affect the degree of clonotype sharing among donors. Across a few donors, about 5.2% of naive CD4, more than 3% of naive CD8, around 2.1% of memory CD4, and roughly 0.4% of memory CD8 clonotypes were shared. Because the study included only a small number of donors, the genetic and exposure-history diversity represented was limited. Sampling was limited to blood, and TCR repertoires in tissue likely differ from TCR repertoires in blood. Incomplete sequencing was indicated by rarefaction of sorted-subset datasets, despite the large sequencing depth. Higher generation probabilities were observed for clonotypes shared by all four sorted-subset donors than for non-shared clonotypes.

Using the deep immunoSEQ assay, multiplex PCR amplified TCR CDR3 regions from genomic DNA. For each cell subset, the extracted genomic DNA was distributed evenly across all wells of several immunoSEQ 96-well plates, and each plate served as one replicate. For sorted subsets, roughly 200 ng of genomic DNA, equivalent to 25,000 to 35,000 T cell genomes, went into each replicate PCR. Purified libraries were quantified with a Qubit 3.0 fluorometer, sized on a Bioanalyzer 2100, and re-quantified with the KAPA Library Quantification kit. Every immunoSEQ 96-well plate was sequenced on a dedicated single-read 150-cycle Illumina NextSeq 550 flow cell. On the authors' methods: Because the immunoSEQ output included only junctional sequences and no quality scores, the filtering could not be the same as the filtering used for full-length reads. Sequences were annotated with PyIR, a Python wrapper for IgBLAST v1.9, using IMGT germline references to assign V/J genes and CDR3. Any read was removed if the V/J assignment was weak (E-value above 1e-6), the CDR3 was missing, or the read contained stop codons, out-of-frame junctions, or ambiguous translated residues. V3J clonotypes were defined by identical inferred V gene, J gene, and CDR3 amino acid sequence. Percentage overlap between repertoires was computed as shared unique clonotypes divided by the size of the smaller repertoire. RTK rarefaction, the Chao1 estimator, and Recon v2.1 estimates of unobserved clonotypes were used to assess repertoire richness. Generation probabilities were computed with OLGA for all TCRbeta clonotypes obtained by the gDNA method from several donors. Here the immuneACCESS table is served through TCRdb, limited to in-frame sequences with V and J called. Missing clones are a known gap in these copies; in checked studies unresolved V genes cover under half, and the rest lacks a known reason. V, J and clone size are taken as reported in that table, and D and trimming were inferred from the DNA itself. Here the sample has 90,000 to 120,000 clones; around 68% occur a single time. The biggest ten clones account for over 20% of the sample.

This clone was picked up a small number of times. Its binding antigen is unknown. Base-call qualities are not available, and no considerably larger clone is one nucleotide away. The donors were healthy, HIV-negative adults who had no recently reported acute infections or vaccinations. Only Caucasian adults living in Nashville, Tennessee, USA were represented among the donors. The CD8 memory samples were a combination of magnetically selected CD45RO+ cells and CCR7-negative CD45RA+ effector memory (TemRA) cells. Blood was obtained by leukapheresis, after which PBMCs were separated by Ficoll-Histopaque density gradient centrifugation and cryopreserved in liquid nitrogen vapor phase. Purity and quantity of every magnetically sorted T cell population were checked by analytical flow cytometry. From each sorted fraction, genomic DNA was isolated and quantified by UV absorbance on a Nanodrop 2000c. The CDR3 runs 13 residues from the cysteine to the phenylalanine. Just CDR3 DNA is preserved here, 39 bases in frame from base 1. From the germline V gene, CDR1 is MNHNS and CDR2 is SASEGT. The germline ends are 18 bases apart after V is trimmed by 11 bases and J by 8 bases.

What was sequenced was memory CD8+ T cells sorted from blood. This specimen's cell subset or site label, interpreted: CD45RO+ cells pooled with CCR7-negative TemRA cells. This clonotype was obtained from a woman aged 25 to 39 in good health. This chain is built from TRBV6-1 and TRBJ1-4; D gene: possibly TRBD1, on 5 matching bases. The nucleotide sequence reads TGTGCCTCCACCCGGGACTACCAAGAAAAACTGTTTTTT. The translation is CASTRDYQEKLFF.